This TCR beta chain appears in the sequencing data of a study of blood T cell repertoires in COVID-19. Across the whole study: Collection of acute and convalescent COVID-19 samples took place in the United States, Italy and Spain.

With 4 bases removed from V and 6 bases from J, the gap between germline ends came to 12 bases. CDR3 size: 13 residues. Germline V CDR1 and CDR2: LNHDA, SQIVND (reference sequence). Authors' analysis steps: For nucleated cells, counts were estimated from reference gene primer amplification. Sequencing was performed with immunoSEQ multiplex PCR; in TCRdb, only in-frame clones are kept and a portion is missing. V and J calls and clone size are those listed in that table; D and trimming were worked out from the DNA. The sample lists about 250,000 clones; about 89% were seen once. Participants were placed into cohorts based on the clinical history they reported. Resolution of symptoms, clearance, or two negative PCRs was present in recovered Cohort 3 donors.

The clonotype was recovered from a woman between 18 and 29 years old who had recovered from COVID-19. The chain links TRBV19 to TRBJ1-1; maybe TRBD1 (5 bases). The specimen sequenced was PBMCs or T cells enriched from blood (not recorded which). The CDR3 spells CASSTSGWAEAFF. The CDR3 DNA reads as TGTGCCAGTAGTACTTCAGGGTGGGCTGAAGCTTTCTTT.